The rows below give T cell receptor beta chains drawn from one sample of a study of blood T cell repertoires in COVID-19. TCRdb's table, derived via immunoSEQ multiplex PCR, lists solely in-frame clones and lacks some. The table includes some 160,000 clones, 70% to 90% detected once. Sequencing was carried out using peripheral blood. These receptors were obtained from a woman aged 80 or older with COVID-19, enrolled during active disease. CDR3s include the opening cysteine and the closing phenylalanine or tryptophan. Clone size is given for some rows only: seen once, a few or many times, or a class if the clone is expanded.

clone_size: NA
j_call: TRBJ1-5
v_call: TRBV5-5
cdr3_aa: CASSRRTEDSNQPQHF

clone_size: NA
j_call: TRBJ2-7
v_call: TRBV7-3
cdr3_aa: CASSFGSGTEQYF

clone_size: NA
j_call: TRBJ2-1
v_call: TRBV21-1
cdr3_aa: CASSKYWVLPGWNLVANEQFF

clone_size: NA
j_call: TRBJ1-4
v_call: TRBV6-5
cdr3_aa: CASMRHQNEKLFF

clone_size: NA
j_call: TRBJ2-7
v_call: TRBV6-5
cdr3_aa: CASSYSQEIFSYEQYF

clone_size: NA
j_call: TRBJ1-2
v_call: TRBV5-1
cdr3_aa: CASSLFQGDYGYTF

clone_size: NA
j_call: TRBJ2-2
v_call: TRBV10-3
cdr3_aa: CAISGQGGSTGELFF

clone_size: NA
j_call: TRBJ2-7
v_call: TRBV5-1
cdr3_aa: CASSFPDSYEQYF

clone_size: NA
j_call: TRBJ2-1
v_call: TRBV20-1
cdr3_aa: CSASPPGAGVNWGQFF

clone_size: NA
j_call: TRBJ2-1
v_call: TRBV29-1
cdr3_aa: CSVGQGSHNEQFF

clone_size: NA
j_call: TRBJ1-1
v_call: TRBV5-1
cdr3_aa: CASSLTTGFPEAFF

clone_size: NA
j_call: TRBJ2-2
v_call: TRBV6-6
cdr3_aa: CASSYAQGMAGELFF

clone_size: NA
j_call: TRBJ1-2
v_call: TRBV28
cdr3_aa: CASSLGESYGYTF

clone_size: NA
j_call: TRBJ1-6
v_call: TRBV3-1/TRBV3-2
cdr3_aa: CASSQGRGYNSPLHF

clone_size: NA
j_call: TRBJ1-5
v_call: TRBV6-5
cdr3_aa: CASRLTGNQPQHF

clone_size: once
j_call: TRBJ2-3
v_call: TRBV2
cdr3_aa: CASSFSGLSTDTQYF

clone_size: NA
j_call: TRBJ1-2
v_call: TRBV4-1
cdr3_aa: CASSHPRRSTNYGYTF

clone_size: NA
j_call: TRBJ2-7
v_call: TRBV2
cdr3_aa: CASSDRVMDLREQYF

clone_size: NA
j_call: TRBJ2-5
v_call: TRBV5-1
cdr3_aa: CASSSGLADVSQETQYF

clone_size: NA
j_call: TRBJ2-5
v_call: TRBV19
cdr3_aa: CASMRTSSTGTQYF

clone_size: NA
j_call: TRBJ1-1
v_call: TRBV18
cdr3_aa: CASSGQGNTEAFF

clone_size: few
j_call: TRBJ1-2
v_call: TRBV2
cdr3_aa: CASSYTTKSNYGYTF

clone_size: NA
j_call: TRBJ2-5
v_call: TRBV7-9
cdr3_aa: CASSLREYQETQYF